The present TCR beta chain was sequenced within a study of breast tumors, draining lymph nodes, adjacent tissues. TCRdb re-called the multiplex PCR reads with MiXCR, one entry per CDR3 protein. The sample includes about 300,000 distinct CDR3 sequences, 30% of them seen just once. Findings and caveats of the study: Compared with lymph nodes, tumors were less diverse; compared with nontumor tissue, more.

Breast cancer patients provided tissue from their axillary draining lymph nodes. The trim removed 6 bases at V and 5 bases at J, leaving 4 bases unmatched. The CDR3 is made up of 12 amino acids. CDR1 is DFQATT and CDR2 is SNEGSKA in the germline V gene (reference sequence). This clonotype was detected many times. The antigen is unknown. The chain recombines TRBV20-1 with TRBJ2-7; 10 nucleotides align to TRBD2. The sequenced sample was axillary lymph node tissue. This clonotype originated in a female donor with breast cancer. Some clones in this sample may be carry-over from other donors' samples. CDR3 sequence reads: CSAQGLANEQYF. The CDR3 DNA is TGCAGTGCCCAGGGACTAGCGAACGAGCAGTACTTC.